This T cell receptor beta chain emerged from a study of OX40 agonist ivuxolimab in advanced cancers. The overall study: The treatment was a fully human IgG2 OX40 agonist, ivuxolimab. There were three patients with partial responses, one having hepatocellular carcinoma and two cutaneous melanoma. Dose-escalation cases comprised hepatocellular carcinoma, melanoma, renal cell or head and neck cancer. Points from the study as a whole: The 0.1-3.0 mg/kg partial responders had among the lowest clonal expansion.

TCRdb's copy holds only in-frame clones and misses some; the assay was immunoSEQ multiplex PCR. The sample yields 60,000 to 100,000 clones, around 90% seen once. As concerns this clone: The antigen is not known.

CDR1 MNHEY and CDR2 SMNVEV come from the germline V gene (reference sequence). The CDR3 totals 16 residues. With V trimmed by 4 bases and J by 5 bases, 13 bases remained unmatched. The V gene is TRBV27, the J gene TRBJ2-5; 7 nucleotides line up with TRBD2. This TCR came from an adult with an advanced solid tumor such as melanoma, head and neck, liver or kidney cancer. This sample comprised CD4+ or CD8+ T cells sorted from blood, obtained in a trial of the OX40 agonist ivuxolimab. This CDR3 is CASSSLMGGRRETQYF. The CDR3 bases are TGTGCCAGCAGTTCCCTGATGGGCGGGAGACGGGAGACCCAGTACTTC.